Presented here are 8 T cell receptor beta chains from one specimen sequenced in a study of graft-versus-host responses after intestinal transplantation. TCRdb keeps only in-frame clones here, not all; method: immunoSEQ multiplex PCR. The sample holds 86,000 or so clones, 75% to 95% seen once. Their antigens remain unidentified. This specimen consisted of unstimulated CD8+ T cells sorted from spleen or lymph node cells, obtained before intestinal transplant. The receptor set was obtained from a human donor who received an intestinal transplant.

The chain couples TRBV7-9 to TRBJ2-1; D not resolved. V lost 3 bases and J 7 bases, leaving 13 bases between the germline ends. The V gene's germline CDR1 is SEHNR and CDR2 FQNEAQ (reference sequence). CDR3 length equals 14 residues. Here the CDR3 reads CASSFLRERNEQFF. CDR3 sequence (DNA): TGTGCCAGCAGCTTTCTTCGAGAGAGGAATGAGCAGTTCTTC.

The chain recombines TRBV7-9 with TRBJ2-1; 11 bases agree with TRBD2. The CDR3 runs 16 residues. Germline CDR1 is SEHNR and CDR2 is FQNEAQ (reference sequence). With V trimmed by 5 bases and J by 4 bases, 7 bases remained unmatched. This CDR3 reads CASSPASGRSYNEQFF. The CDR3 coding sequence is TGTGCCAGCAGCCCGGCTAGCGGGAGGTCGTACAATGAGCAGTTCTTC.

The chain has TRBV14 and TRBJ2-2; perhaps TRBD2 as D (6 bases). The CDR3 has 17 residues. The V gene's germline CDR1 is SGHDN and CDR2 FVKESK. V was trimmed by 2 bases and J by 2 bases, leaving 15 bases between them. The CDR3 loop is CASSQLKLAVNTGELFF. The CDR3 DNA reads TGTGCCAGCAGCCAACTCAAACTAGCTGTAAACACCGGGGAGCTGTTTTTT.

This clone appeared a single time. This chain links TRBV2 with TRBJ2-7; tentative D call: TRBD1 (6 bases). The germline V gene has CDR1 SNHLY and CDR2 FYNNEI. Trimming stripped 11 bases from V and 3 bases from J, with 17 bases between. The CDR3 runs to 13 residues. The CDR3 DNA is TGTGCCGGCGTACCCCAGGACAGCTACGAGCAGTACTTC. This sequence encodes CAGVPQDSYEQYF.

This chain links TRBV11-2 with TRBJ1-3; D is ambiguous. The CDR3 has 17 residues. The V gene's germline CDR1 is SGHAT and CDR2 FQNNGV. Trimming removed 8 bases from V and 0 bases from J, with 20 bases in between. CDR3 residues: CASENLFRRSSGNTIYF. For the CDR3, the DNA is TGTGCCAGCGAGAATCTTTTCAGGAGAAGCTCTGGAAACACCATATATTTT.

The chain couples TRBV4-1 to TRBJ1-4; D unresolved. The CDR3 is 15 amino acids. V was trimmed by 1 base and J by 0 bases, leaving 6 bases between them. CDR1 is MGHRA and CDR2 is YSYEKL in the germline V gene. The CDR3: CASSQAVATNEKLFF. The CDR3 coding sequence is TGCGCCAGCAGCCAAGCGGTGGCAACTAATGAAAAACTGTTTTTT.

The CDR3 loop reads CATQGPRDGEQFF. Written as DNA, the CDR3 is TGTGCCACCCAGGGGCCTCGCGACGGTGAGCAGTTCTTC. The chain is built from TRBV12-1 and TRBJ2-1; TRBD1, the table's D call, lacks a check against the DNA. TRBV12-1 counts as a pseudogene. There are 13 residues in the CDR3.

J is TRBJ1-6 and V is TRBV19, with 7 bases matching TRBD1. V trimming: 5 bases; J trimming: 10 bases; junction bases outside the gene matches: 5. The germline V gene has CDR1 LNHDA and CDR2 SQIVND (reference sequence). This CDR3 is built from 13 residues. The CDR3 nucleotides are TGTGCCAGTAGTTTAACAGGGGAGTCACCCCTCCACTTT. Protein sequence: CASSLTGESPLHF.